The 30 T cell receptor beta chains below all came from one sample that was sequenced in a study of tumor-infiltrating lymphocytes in primary liver carcinoma. The researchers obtained blood RNA from unsorted whole blood and also extracted germline DNA. Constant-region priming of about 500 ng total RNA yielded TCR beta cDNA. Investigators got TCR beta libraries out of three nested multiplex PCR rounds, done with slightly modified ARM-PCR. TRBV1-TRBV30 forward and Cbeta reverse primers drove the first two roughly 10-cycle rounds. TCRdb independently ran MiXCR on the multiplex PCR reads; one entry per CDR3 protein. The sample lists 180,000 or so distinct CDR3 sequences; approximately 60% were seen once. The material sequenced was peripheral blood. The receptors originated from a man aged 35 to 55 with primary liver carcinoma and hepatitis B virus infection.

The chain recombines TRBV11-2 with TRBJ2-5; tentative D call: TRBD2 (6 bases). There are 15 residues in the CDR3. Trimming cost V 8 bases and J 3 bases, with 19 bases left between them. CDR1 SGHAT and CDR2 FQNNGV come from the germline V gene. The DNA of the CDR3 is TGTGCCAGCGGCCCTCAACTAGCCCCTGAAGAGACCCAGTACTTC. Encoded protein: CASGPQLAPEETQYF.

This chain connects TRBV6-6 to TRBJ2-1; no firm D call. Trimming removed 6 bases at V and 11 bases at J, with 20 bases between. This CDR3 is 14 amino acids long. Germline assignment: CDR1 MNHNY and CDR2 SVGAGI (reference sequence). CDR3 sequence (DNA): TGTGCCAGCAGACTCGGACCCGACTCGATCCAGCAGTTCTTC. It codes for CASRLGPDSIQQFF.

A few counts support this clonotype. V gene TRBV29-1 combines with J gene TRBJ2-1; weak D call: TRBD2 (6 bases). The germline CDR1 and CDR2 sequences are SQVTM and ANQGSEA. There are 14 residues in the CDR3. The ends were cut back, 3 bases at V and 2 bases at J, with 11 bases in the middle. Here the CDR3 reads CSVDVGGTYNEQFF. DNA of the CDR3: TGCAGCGTTGACGTGGGAGGAACCTACAATGAGCAGTTCTTC.

In the case of this clonotype: Since no conserved phenylalanine or tryptophan closes the CDR3, a read error is the likely cause. This sequence joins TRBV6-5 and TRBJ2-1; 11 bases agree with TRBD1. The CDR3 sequence is 16 residues long. Germline V lookup: CDR1 MNHEY, CDR2 SVGAGI. V lost 2 bases to trimming and J lost 8 bases; unmatched junction nucleotides: 8. The CDR3: CASSYRGTGGTDEQFL. CDR3 coding DNA: TGTGCCAGCAGTTACCGTGGGACAGGGGGGACAGATGAGCAGTTCTTG.

About this clonotype itself: Since no conserved phenylalanine or tryptophan closes the CDR3, a read error is the likely cause. The chain is built from TRBV11-2 and TRBJ2-1; 10 bases line up with TRBD2. The germline CDR1 and CDR2 sequences are SGHAT and FQNNGV. The CDR3 is made up of 14 amino acids. CDR3 sequence: CASSSLAGEGEQFL. CDR3 nucleotide sequence: TGTGCCAGTAGCTCCCTAGCGGGAGAGGGTGAGCAGTTCCTC.

This clonotype has only a few counts. The chain uses TRBV4-1 and TRBJ2-5, with a weak D call TRBD2 (6 bases). Germline V gives CDR1 MGHRA, CDR2 YSYEKL. With 4 bases removed from V and 5 bases from J, the gap between germline ends came to 23 bases. This CDR3 spans 17 amino acids. The CDR3 loop reads CASSRFPGLRTIETQYF. The CDR3 DNA sequence: TGCGCCAGCAGCCGTTTCCCGGGACTCCGTACTATCGAGACCCAGTACTTC.

This chain joins TRBV12-3 or TRBV12-4 and TRBJ2-7; 8 nucleotides line up with TRBD1. There are 15 residues in the CDR3. Unmatched junction bases numbered 8, after V lost 5 bases and J lost 2 bases. The CDR3 here is CASSTRTGLAYEQYF. The CDR3 DNA follows: TGTGCCAGCAGTACTAGGACAGGGCTAGCCTACGAGCAGTACTTC.

The sample holds one count of this clonotype. The genes are TRBV11-2 and TRBJ2-1, with D possibly TRBD2 on 6 matching bases. Germline assignment: CDR1 SGHAT and CDR2 FQNNGV. V lost 1 base to trimming and J lost 15 bases, with 25 bases between them. The CDR3 is made up of 16 amino acids. The CDR3 protein is CASSLVTTPGVDEGFF. In DNA, the CDR3 is TGTGCCAGCAGCTTAGTTACGACTCCGGGGGTGGATGAGGGGTTCTTC.

The chain is built from TRBV4-2 and TRBJ2-1; D is unresolved. From germline, CDR1 is LGHNA and CDR2 YNFKEQ. CDR3 length equals 15 residues. V lost 7 bases to trimming and J lost 2 bases, with 15 bases between them. This CDR3 is CASTSHPSAYNEQFF. The CDR3 region has the DNA TGTGCCAGCACCTCGCACCCGTCGGCCTACAATGAGCAGTTCTTC.

This chain joins TRBV29-1 and TRBJ1-1, with 7 bases lining up with TRBD1. The germline CDR1 and CDR2 sequences are SQVTM and ANQGSEA. The CDR3 loop spans 13 amino acids. The ends lost 8 bases at V and 6 bases at J; junction bases unmatched: 12. The CDR3: CSSIKGTDAEAFF. CDR3 sequence (DNA): TGCAGCTCCATAAAGGGGACAGACGCTGAAGCTTTCTTT.

Comments on this clonotype: At one end the junction does not follow the germline gene, possibly because of a read error. The chain is built from TRBV6-1 and TRBJ2-1, with TRBD2 as a possible D gene (5 bases). This CDR3 region has 13 residues. Per germline, CDR1 MNHNS and CDR2 SASEGT. CDR3 sequence: CASREAEYNEQFF. The DNA for the CDR3 is TGTGCCAGCAGAGAAGCGGAGTACAATGAGCAGTTCTTC.

The V call is TRBV4-1, the J call TRBJ2-5; D tentatively fits TRBD1 or TRBD2 (5 bases each). This CDR3 has 13 amino acids. V was cut by 4 bases and J by 1 base, with 7 bases left in between. The V gene's germline CDR1 is MGHRA and CDR2 YSYEKL. Written as DNA, the CDR3 is TGCGCCAGCAGCCGAGGGGTCCAAGAGACCCAGTACTTC. This sequence encodes CASSRGVQETQYF.

This chain links TRBV6-1 with TRBJ1-2, with 7 nucleotides matching TRBD1. J lost 4 bases, V lost 3 bases, and 14 bases had no gene match. CDR1 MNHNS and CDR2 SASEGT come from the germline V gene. The CDR3 length is 17 residues. The CDR3 DNA follows: TGTGCCAGCAGTGAGCTCGCCGGGACAGCTTCGCTCTATGGCTACACCTTC. Residues: CASSELAGTASLYGYTF.

A note on this clonotype: No conserved phenylalanine or tryptophan is present at the end of the CDR3, so a read error is the likely explanation. This chain connects TRBV5-4 to TRBJ2-1, with 8 bases fitting TRBD2. V gave up 4 bases and J gave up 2 bases; unmatched junction bases: 5. This CDR3 has 15 amino acids. Germline V gene data show CDR1 as SGHNT and CDR2 as YYREEE (reference sequence). The CDR3 reads CASSRGREAYNEQFL. The DNA for the CDR3 is TGTGCCAGCAGCCGGGGGCGGGAGGCCTACAATGAGCAGTTCCTC.

V and J are TRBV5-4 and TRBJ2-3; D is ambiguous. Looked up from germline, CDR1 is SGHNT and CDR2 is YYREEE (reference sequence). V gave up 2 bases and J gave up 4 bases, with 14 bases separating them. The CDR3 has 15 residues. CDR3 amino acids: CASSLDESLSDTQYF. CDR3 in DNA: TGTGCCAGCAGCTTAGACGAGAGTCTGTCAGATACGCAGTATTTT.

The rearrangement links TRBV5-4 to TRBJ2-3; D is undetermined. CDR1 is SGHNT, CDR2 YYREEE, per germline (reference sequence). V shed 1 base and J shed 5 bases, with 5 bases lying between them. This CDR3 has 12 amino acids. The CDR3 here is CASSLPGDTQYF. The CDR3 nucleotides are TGTGCCAGCAGCTTGCCCGGAGATACGCAGTATTTT.

Points on this clonotype: One end of the junction fails to match germline, which may point to a read error. This chain links TRBV6-6 with TRBJ2-6; 8 positions agree with TRBD1. Germline-derived CDR1 and CDR2 are MNHNY and SVGAGI (reference sequence). The CDR3 has 15 residues. The CDR3 DNA is TGTGCCAGCAGGGACAGGGTTGACGGGGCCAACGTCCCGACTTTC. It specifies CASRDRVDGANVPTF.

Regarding this clonotype: Its ends do not fully match the called genes, so a read error is possible. The V gene is TRBV6-6, the J gene TRBJ2-1; 13 bases are a match to TRBD2. Germline V gene lookup returns CDR1 MNHNY and CDR2 SVGAGI (reference sequence). This CDR3 region has 17 residues. The CDR3 coding sequence is TGTGCCAGTCAAGGGACTAGCGGGAAGGGTTCCTACATTGAGCAGTTCTTC. Residues: CASQGTSGKGSYIEQFF.

V is TRBV6-1 and J is TRBJ2-1; 9 bases match TRBD2. J gave up 6 bases and V 6 bases, and 6 bases lay outside the gene matches. Germline V gives CDR1 MNHNS, CDR2 SASEGT. The CDR3 length is 14 residues. The CDR3 DNA follows: TGTGCCAGCAGACGGATTAGCGGGAGCAATGAGCAGTTCTTC. Translation: CASRRISGSNEQFF.

This clonotype occurred many times. V and J are TRBV11-2 and TRBJ2-7; D call uncertain. The CDR3 contains 11 residues. V lost 5 bases and J lost 6, with 8 bases in between. In germline, CDR1 is SGHAT, CDR2 FQNNGV. In DNA, the CDR3 is TGTGCCAGCAGCCTTTATTCCGAGCAGTACTTC. Protein: CASSLYSEQYF.

As for this clonotype: A junction boundary mismatches the germline segment, possibly from a read error. The V call is TRBV18, the J call TRBJ2-7; D may be TRBD2 (6 bases). The CDR3 loop spans 15 amino acids. Germline loops: CDR1 KGHSH, CDR2 LQKENI. Written as DNA, the CDR3 is TGTGCCATCTCACTTGACGGAGGGGCTAGCGACGAGCAGTATTTC. Protein: CAISLDGGASDEQYF.

About this clonotype: One end of the junction fails to match germline, which may point to a read error. In DNA, the CDR3 is TGTGCCAGCATCCGTGACAGGGACACTGAGGCTTTCTTT. It yields the protein CASIRDRDTEAFF. This rearrangement joins TRBV5-4 to TRBJ1-1, with 7 bases aligning to TRBD1. CDR3 length equals 13 residues. The germline CDR1 and CDR2 sequences are SGHNT and YYREEE (reference sequence).

The rearrangement joins TRBV5-6 to TRBJ2-1, with 12 bases aligning to TRBD2. The CDR3 is 16 amino acids. Germline CDR1 reads SGHDT; CDR2 reads YYEEEE. V lost 6 bases, J lost 2 bases, and 6 bases stayed unmatched. Written as DNA, the CDR3 is TGTGCCAGCACCAGACCTAGCGGGAGGGCCTACAATGAGCAGTTCTTC. Its protein is CASTRPSGRAYNEQFF.

Concerning this clonotype itself: Relative to the germline gene, one junction end is altered; a read error may explain this. The chain employs TRBV4-2 and TRBJ2-7; TRBD1 matches 9 bases. This CDR3 has 16 amino acids. Looked up from germline, CDR1 is LGHNA and CDR2 is YNFKEQ. DNA for the CDR3: TGTGCCGGCAGCCATCAATCCGGGACAGGGACTGACGAGCAGTACTTC. It is translated as CAGSHQSGTGTDEQYF.

The chain links TRBV6-5 to TRBJ2-5, with TRBD2 matching over 16 bases. CDR3 length equals 18 residues. Unmatched junction bases numbered 8, after V lost 4 bases and J lost 3 bases. Germline lookup yields CDR1 MNHEY and CDR2 SVGAGI. The CDR3 nucleotides read TGTGCCAGCAGTTCCGGGACTAGCGGGAGGGCCTGGAAAGAGACCCAGTACTTC. This translates into CASSSGTSGRAWKETQYF.

On this clonotype: The conserved closing phenylalanine or tryptophan is absent in this CDR3, likely reflecting a read error. The chain employs TRBV11-3 and TRBJ2-7, with 9 bases matching TRBD1. Germline CDR1 and CDR2: SGHNT and YENEEA. The CDR3 sequence is 13 residues long. CDR3 amino acids: CVSSLQGAEEQYI. The CDR3 DNA follows: TGTGTCAGCAGCTTACAGGGGGCGGAAGAGCAGTACATC.

The rearrangement links TRBV28 to TRBJ2-7, with D perhaps matching TRBD2 (6 bases). CDR1 is MDHEN, CDR2 SYDVKM, per germline. Between the trimmed V and J ends, which lost 9 bases and 0 bases, there was a span of 9 bases. The CDR3 totals 12 residues. The CDR3 nucleotides are TGTGCCAGTGGGACTGCCTCCTACGAGCAGTACTTC. The encoded protein is CASGTASYEQYF. Complete variable domain (other parts from reference TRBV28 and TRBJ2-7): DVKVTQSSRYLVKRTGEKVFLECVQDMDHENMFWYRQDPGLGLRLIYFSYDVKMKEKGDIPEGYSVSREKKERFSLILESASTNQTSMYLCASGTASYEQYFGPGTRLTVT.

The genes are TRBV28 and TRBJ2-5; maybe TRBD2 (5 bases). Germline assignment: CDR1 MDHEN and CDR2 SYDVKM. The CDR3 is 13 amino acids. V gave up 2 bases and J gave up 9 bases, with 13 bases separating them. CDR3 residues: CASSLSRDPAQYF. CDR3 coding DNA: TGTGCCAGCAGTTTAAGTCGGGATCCAGCCCAGTACTTC.

In the case of this clonotype: A read error may produce the germline difference seen at one junction end. This chain uses TRBV14 with TRBJ1-5, with D possibly being TRBD1 (6 bases). CDR1 is SGHDN and CDR2 is FVKESK in the germline V gene. The CDR3 is 18 amino acids. The CDR3 DNA sequence: TGTGCCAGCTGCCAAGATGGGGGCGCTTCAGGGGAGAGTCAGCCCCAGCATTTT. It specifies CASCQDGGASGESQPQHF.

DNA of the CDR3: TGCGCCAGCAGCCAGAGACCCTACTCAGATACGCAGTATTTT. It yields the protein CASSQRPYSDTQYF. This chain uses TRBV4-1 with TRBJ2-3; D unclear. The CDR3 is made up of 14 amino acids. The germline CDR1 and CDR2 sequences are MGHRA and YSYEKL. V was cut by 3 bases and J by 4 bases, with 11 bases left in between.